Presented here are 4 T cell receptor beta chains from one specimen sequenced in a study of blood T cell repertoires in COVID-19. The assay was immunoSEQ multiplex PCR, and TCRdb's table has in-frame clones only and misses some. The repertoire consists of about 360,000 clones, with approximately 86% occurring once and the leading ten covering roughly 3.1%. The sample taken for sequencing was peripheral blood. Every receptor here comes from a human donor in a cohort sampled during active COVID-19.

The chain links TRBV7-9 to TRBJ1-1; possibly TRBD1 for D (6 bases). Germline values: CDR1 SEHNR, CDR2 FQNEAQ (reference sequence). Trimming shortened V by 6 bases and J by 7 bases, and 15 bases separated the two germline ends. The length of the CDR3 is 13 residues. Here the CDR3 reads CASRHGADSEAFF. CDR3 DNA: TGTGCCAGCAGGCACGGGGCGGACAGTGAAGCTTTCTTT.

The J gene is TRBJ1-2, the V gene TRBV5-1, with 8 bases lining up with TRBD1. Germline-derived CDR1 and CDR2 are SGHRS and YFSETQ. With 0 bases clipped from V and 6 bases from J, the junction kept 4 bases outside the gene matches. This CDR3 region has 14 residues. The CDR3 DNA is TGCGCCAGCAGCTTGGGCGGACAGGGAAATGGCTACACCTTC. Encoded protein: CASSLGGQGNGYTF. Looking up the rest from reference TRBV5-1 and TRBJ1-2 gives the full variable domain: KAGVTQTPRYLIKTRGQQVTLSCSPISGHRSVSWYQQTPGQGLQFLFEYFSETQRNKGNFPGRFSGRQFSNSRSEMNVSTLELGDSALYLCASSLGGQGNGYTFGSGTRLTVV.

The rearrangement joins TRBV9 to TRBJ2-1; D might be TRBD2 (6 bases). Trimming took off 0 bases at V and 10 bases at J, with 17 bases between the two ends. Germline loops: CDR1 SGDLS, CDR2 YYNGEE. This CDR3 has 15 amino acids. CDR3 sequence (DNA): TGTGCCAGCAGCGTAGGTAGGACTAACCTAGAGGAGCAGTTCTTC. Translation: CASSVGRTNLEEQFF.

This sequence joins TRBV29-1 and TRBJ2-5; D not certain. V lost 7 bases and J lost 6, with 18 bases in between. Germline V lookup: CDR1 SQVTM, CDR2 ANQGSEA. The CDR3 is 13 residues long. CDR3 in amino acids: CSATPVAVQTQYF. Written as DNA, the CDR3 is TGCAGCGCAACCCCGGTAGCCGTTCAGACCCAGTACTTC.